The T cell receptor (beta chain) under discussion was sequenced for a study of cytomegalovirus exposure and HLA in healthy donors. Overall study: There were 90 million to 130 million unique TCR beta sequences, drawn from 180 million or so T cells, in an earlier analysis. Findings and limits, study-wide: Several of the most significant clusters appeared, in a later analysis, to be linked to common viral pathogens. Researchers had no immune exposure information except CMV serostatus available. Accurate prediction of most subjects' HLA-A and HLA-B alleles from TCR beta sequences was reported.

CDR3 length: 13 residues. CDR1 and CDR2 (germline): SGHAT, FQNNGV. V lost 5 bases and J lost 8, with 15 bases in between. PCR used 60 Vbeta primers and 13 Jbeta primers. Method: immunoSEQ multiplex PCR; TCRdb's copy keeps in-frame clones and lacks some. Found here are 150,000 or so clones, roughly 70% of them singletons; the top ten hold roughly 4.5%. This clone was picked up one time. No antigen is known for it. Source material: PBMCs. The TCR was taken from a man younger than 35 in good health and CMV-seropositive. This sequence joins TRBV11-2 and TRBJ1-2, with D possibly being TRBD1 (6 bases). The CDR3 spells CASSPDSGVGYTF. The CDR3, as DNA: TGTGCCAGCAGCCCTGACTCAGGGGTCGGCTACACCTTC.